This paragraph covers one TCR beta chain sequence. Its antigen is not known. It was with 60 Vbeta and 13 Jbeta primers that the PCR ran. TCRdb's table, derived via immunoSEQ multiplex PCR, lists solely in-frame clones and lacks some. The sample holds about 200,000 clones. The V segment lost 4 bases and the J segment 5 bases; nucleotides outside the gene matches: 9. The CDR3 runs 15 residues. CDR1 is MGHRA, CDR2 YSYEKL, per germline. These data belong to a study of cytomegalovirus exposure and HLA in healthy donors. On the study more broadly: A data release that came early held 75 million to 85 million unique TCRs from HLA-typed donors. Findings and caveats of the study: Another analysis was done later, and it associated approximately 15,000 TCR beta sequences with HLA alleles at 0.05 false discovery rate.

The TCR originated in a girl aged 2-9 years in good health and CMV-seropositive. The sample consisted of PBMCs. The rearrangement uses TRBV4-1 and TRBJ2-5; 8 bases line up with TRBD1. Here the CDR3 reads CASSPRTGTTETQYF. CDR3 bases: TGCGCCAGCAGCCCACGGACAGGGACGACGGAGACCCAGTACTTC.